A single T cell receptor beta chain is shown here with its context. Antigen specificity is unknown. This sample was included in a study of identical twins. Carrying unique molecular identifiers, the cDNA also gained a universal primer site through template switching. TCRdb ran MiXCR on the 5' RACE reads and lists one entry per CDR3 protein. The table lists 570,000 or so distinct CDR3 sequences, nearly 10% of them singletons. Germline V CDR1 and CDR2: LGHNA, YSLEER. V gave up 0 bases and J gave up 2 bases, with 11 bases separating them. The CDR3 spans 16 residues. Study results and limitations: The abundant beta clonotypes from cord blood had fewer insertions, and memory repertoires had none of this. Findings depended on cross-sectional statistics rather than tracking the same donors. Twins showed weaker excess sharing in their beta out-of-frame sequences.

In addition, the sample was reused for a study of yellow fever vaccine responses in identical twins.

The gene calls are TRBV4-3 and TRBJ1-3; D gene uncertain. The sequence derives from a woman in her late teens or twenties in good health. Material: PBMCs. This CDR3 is CASSQDSASTGNTIYF. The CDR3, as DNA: TGCGCCAGCAGCCAAGATTCGGCATCGACTGGAAACACCATATATTTT.